The clone carrying this T cell receptor beta chain has ten or more counts. Its antigen is currently unknown. These data originate in a study of human T cells and chemical hapten exposure. Study conclusions and caveats: High-frequency TCRs, those above 1 in 1000, stayed the same after DPC sensitization.

The study's library attached unique molecular identifiers to single cDNA molecules. Via MiXCR, TCRdb re-called the RACE reads, giving one row per CDR3 protein. The repertoire holds 49,000 or so distinct CDR3 sequences, almost 4.5% seen once, with under 7% in the top ten. V lost 5 bases, J lost 7 bases, and 16 bases stayed unmatched. This CDR3 comprises 17 residues. Germline CDR1 is LNHDA and CDR2 is SQIVND (reference sequence). Documented time point: healthy volunteer bleed at 2 weeks. Sequencing started from total RNA isolated from unfractionated whole blood. This clonotype was sampled from a human donor in good health. Some clones in this sample may be carry-over from other donors' samples. Sequenced sample: whole blood. The chain is built from TRBV19 and TRBJ2-1; 8 bases fit TRBD1. The CDR3 nucleotides read TGTGCCAGTAGTGACGACCAGGGGGCGCACCGGGGGAATGAGCAGTTCTTC. Its protein is CASSDDQGAHRGNEQFF.